This entry lists 30 T cell receptor beta chains sequenced from one sample in a study of T cell repertoires in cytomegalovirus infection. These receptors have no known antigen. TCRdb reprocessed the reads via MiXCR and lists one record per CDR3 protein. The sample contains 86,000 or so distinct CDR3 sequences, roughly a quarter of which appear only once. The specimen comprised CD8+ T cells from cultured PBMCs, sampled from culture after CMV antigen stimulation. All receptors derive from a human donor in good health (CMV status not recorded). Some clones in this sample may be carry-over from other donors' samples.

The sample holds many counts of this clonotype. The rearrangement uses TRBV7-2 and TRBJ2-1; D is possibly TRBD1 or TRBD2 (5 bases each). The CDR3 is made up of 13 amino acids. Germline V gene sequence: CDR1 SGHTA, CDR2 FQGNSA. V dropped 8 bases and J dropped 9 bases, with 17 bases sitting between them. The CDR3 loop reads CASAGTAVFEQFF. The CDR3 nucleotides are TGTGCCAGCGCCGGGACGGCGGTTTTTGAGCAGTTCTTC.

This clonotype was counted only a few times. The V call is TRBV7-9, the J call TRBJ2-7, with 10 nucleotides matching TRBD1. This CDR3 is built from 14 residues. V was pared by 6 bases and J by 3 bases, with 5 bases of the junction left unmatched. Germline lookup yields CDR1 SEHNR and CDR2 FQNEAQ (reference sequence). The CDR3: CASRKGDRGYEQYF. The CDR3 nucleotides read TGTGCCAGCAGGAAAGGGGACAGGGGCTACGAGCAGTACTTC. The whole variable domain, filled in from reference TRBV7-9 and TRBJ2-7, reads DTGVSQNPRHKITKRGQNVTFRCDPISEHNRLYWYRQTLGQGPEFLTYFQNEAQLEKSRLLSDRFSAERPKGSFSTLEIQRTEQGDSAMYLCASRKGDRGYEQYFGPGTRLTVT.

This clonotype showed up many times. This chain connects TRBV7-8 to TRBJ2-1, with 9 positions matching TRBD1. The CDR3 has 17 residues. Germline V gene data show CDR1 as SGHVS and CDR2 as FQNEAQ. With 5 bases clipped from V and 0 bases from J, the junction kept 8 bases outside the gene matches. The DNA for the CDR3 is TGTGCCAGCAGCCTAACTGCGACAGGGGGCTCCTACAATGAGCAGTTCTTC. Encoded protein: CASSLTATGGSYNEQFF.

The chain carries TRBV14 and TRBJ1-4, with 9 bases identical to TRBD1. Germline-derived CDR1 and CDR2 are SGHDN and FVKESK. The ends lost 1 base at V and 6 bases at J; junction bases unmatched: 12. CDR3 length equals 18 residues. The CDR3 sequence: CASSQGLYRGRLDEKLFF. The DNA of the CDR3 is TGTGCCAGCAGCCAAGGGTTGTACAGGGGGCGATTGGATGAAAAACTGTTTTTT.

This clonotype was seen a handful of times. This chain links TRBV6-2 or TRBV6-3 with TRBJ2-1, with D hard to call. Trimming left V 5 bases short and J 4 bases short, with 15 bases between. The germline V gene encodes CDR1 MNHEY and CDR2 SVGEGT. This CDR3 is built from 15 residues. DNA of the CDR3: TGTGCCAGCAGTCTTAGCCCCGACTGGTACAATGAGCAGTTCTTC. Its translation is CASSLSPDWYNEQFF.

V usage is TRBV15 and J usage is TRBJ1-6, with 9 bases that match TRBD1. CDR1 is LNHNV, CDR2 YYDKDF, per germline (reference sequence). The CDR3 is 16 residues long. J was trimmed by 7 bases and V by 0 bases; bases with no gene match: 4. CDR3 in amino acids: CATSRDSTGGNSPLHF. CDR3 in DNA: TGTGCCACCAGCAGAGATTCAACAGGGGGCAATTCACCCCTCCACTTT.

The chain joins TRBV25-1 to TRBJ2-5; D is unclear. V dropped 3 bases and J dropped 2 bases, with 13 bases sitting between them. The CDR3 spans 15 residues. Per the germline V gene, CDR1 is MGHDK and CDR2 is SYGVNS. The CDR3 is CASSEPTDPQETQYF. The CDR3 nucleotides are TGTGCCAGCAGTGAGCCAACAGACCCTCAAGAGACCCAGTACTTC.

This clonotype was recorded a few times. The chain is built from TRBV15 and TRBJ2-3; tentatively, D is TRBD1 or TRBD2 (5 bases each). Germline V gene sequence: CDR1 LNHNV, CDR2 YYDKDF (reference sequence). The CDR3 is 15 amino acids. The V end was cut by 4 bases, the J end by 1 base, with 12 bases between. CDR3 loop: CATSIWDGRTDTQYF. As DNA, the CDR3 is TGTGCCACCAGCATATGGGACGGACGCACAGATACGCAGTATTTT.

V is TRBV11-2 and J is TRBJ1-2; D perhaps matches TRBD1 (5 bases). Germline V gene data show CDR1 as SGHAT and CDR2 as FQNNGV. Trimming took 0 bases from V and 4 from J, leaving 15 bases between them. The CDR3 length is 16 residues. The CDR3 sequence: CASSLDPDKASYGYTF. CDR3 nucleotides: TGTGCCAGCAGCTTAGATCCGGACAAAGCTAGCTATGGCTACACCTTC.

This clonotype occurred a few times. The CDR3: CATTEDGNQPQHF. For the CDR3, the DNA is TGTGCCACCACCGAGGACGGAAATCAGCCCCAGCATTTT. The chain links TRBV15 to TRBJ1-5; D unclear. The CDR3 spans 13 residues. Germline-derived CDR1 and CDR2 are LNHNV and YYDKDF (reference sequence). Deletions cut 7 bases from V and 4 bases from J, with 11 bases between.

The chain joins TRBV6-2 or TRBV6-3 to TRBJ2-6; 7 nucleotides agree with TRBD1. The length of the CDR3 is 19 residues. Germline V gives CDR1 MNHEY, CDR2 SVGEGT. V shed 0 bases, J shed 0 bases, and the junction held 8 bases outside the gene matches. The CDR3: CASSYSYGQVLSGANVLTF. Written as DNA, the CDR3 is TGTGCCAGCAGTTACTCATATGGACAGGTGCTCTCTGGGGCCAACGTCCTGACTTTC.

This clonotype has just a few counts. The rearrangement links TRBV5-4 to TRBJ2-2; no firm D call. V dropped 0 bases and J dropped 7 bases, with 10 bases sitting between them. The CDR3 sequence is 14 residues long. CDR1 SGHNT and CDR2 YYREEE come from the germline V gene (reference sequence). CDR3 sequence reads: CASSLGGADGELFF. CDR3 nucleotides: TGTGCCAGCAGCTTGGGTGGCGCGGACGGGGAGCTGTTTTTT.

This clonotype was detected ten times or more. J is TRBJ1-2 and V is TRBV7-8, with D maybe TRBD1 (6 bases). Germline CDR1 SGHVS, CDR2 FQNEAQ. The CDR3 spans 16 residues. Trimming shortened V by 1 base and J by 7 bases, and 19 bases separated the two germline ends. The CDR3 spells CASSLEEAGTTLGYTF. In nucleotides, the CDR3 is TGTGCCAGCAGCTTAGAAGAAGCGGGGACAACTCTTGGCTACACCTTC.

CDR3 protein: CASSGPLAGSINEQFF. The CDR3 bases are TGTGCCAGCAGCGGTCCATTAGCGGGGTCGATCAATGAGCAGTTCTTC. This chain links TRBV5-4 with TRBJ2-1; 8 bases are a match to TRBD2. CDR1 and CDR2 (germline): SGHNT, YYREEE (reference sequence). This CDR3 has 16 amino acids. The ends lost 4 bases at V and 6 bases at J; junction bases unmatched: 12.

This clonotype showed up just a few times. The chain employs TRBV19 and TRBJ2-7; no clear D gene. The CDR3 is 12 amino acids. Germline CDR1 is LNHDA and CDR2 is SQIVND (reference sequence). With 6 bases removed from V and 2 bases from J, the gap between germline ends came to 8 bases. The CDR3 protein is CASSKGPYEQYF. As DNA, the CDR3 is TGTGCCAGTAGCAAGGGTCCCTACGAGCAGTACTTC.

This clonotype has just a few counts. This rearrangement joins TRBV27 to TRBJ2-5; perhaps D is TRBD1 or TRBD2 (5 bases each). The CDR3 loop spans 14 amino acids. The V gene lost 2 bases and the J gene lost 5 bases, with 12 bases spanning the gap. The germline V gene has CDR1 MNHEY and CDR2 SMNVEV (reference sequence). For the CDR3, the DNA is TGTGCCAGCAGTTTAGTGGGGGACGGTGAGACCCAGTACTTC. It specifies CASSLVGDGETQYF.

This clonotype has ten or more counts. The chain combines TRBV7-2 with TRBJ2-7; 7 nucleotides line up with TRBD2. The CDR3 runs to 14 residues. Germline lookup yields CDR1 SGHTA and CDR2 FQGNSA. The J segment lost 2 bases and the V segment lost 4 bases, leaving 5 bases of the junction unmatched. CDR3 bases: TGTGCCAGCAGCTCAGGACTAGGAGCCTACGAGCAGTACTTC. Encoded protein: CASSSGLGAYEQYF.

CDR3 loop: CASSLGDRAYEQYF. For the CDR3, the DNA is TGCGCCAGCAGCTTGGGCGACAGGGCCTACGAGCAGTACTTC. The rearrangement joins TRBV5-1 to TRBJ2-7, with 7 nucleotides matching TRBD1. CDR3 size: 14 residues. Germline assignment: CDR1 SGHRS and CDR2 YFSETQ. V lost 0 bases and J lost 2; bases outside the gene matches: 2. Using reference TRBV5-1 and TRBJ2-7 for the parts outside the CDR3, the full variable domain is KAGVTQTPRYLIKTRGQQVTLSCSPISGHRSVSWYQQTPGQGLQFLFEYFSETQRNKGNFPGRFSGRQFSNSRSEMNVSTLELGDSALYLCASSLGDRAYEQYFGPGTRLTVT.

The chain uses TRBV5-4 and TRBJ1-1; possibly TRBD1 for D (5 bases). The CDR3 consists of 14 residues. CDR1 and CDR2 from the germline V gene are SGHNT and YYREEE (reference sequence). V lost 3 bases to trimming and J lost 0 bases, with 9 bases between them. CDR3 sequence: CASSWGGMNTEAFF. Written as DNA, the CDR3 is TGTGCCAGCAGCTGGGGGGGTATGAACACTGAAGCTTTCTTT.

This clonotype was counted only a few times. The V and J genes are TRBV27 and TRBJ2-1; 12 bases agree with TRBD2. In germline, CDR1 is MNHEY, CDR2 SMNVEV (reference sequence). CDR3 length: 17 amino acids. Unmatched junction bases numbered 13, after V lost 5 bases and J lost 8 bases. This CDR3 is CASSPPSGGAGFYEQFF. In nucleotides, the CDR3 is TGTGCCAGCAGTCCCCCTAGCGGGGGGGCCGGATTCTATGAGCAGTTCTTC.

The V and J genes are TRBV6-6 and TRBJ2-1; 7 positions match TRBD2. The CDR3 consists of 16 residues. From germline, CDR1 is MNHNY and CDR2 SVGAGI (reference sequence). J gave up 12 bases and V 8 bases, and 22 bases lay outside the gene matches. CDR3 in amino acids: CASERDGADSTIGQFF. CDR3 nucleotide sequence: TGTGCCAGCGAGCGGGATGGGGCAGACTCGACCATCGGGCAGTTCTTC.

Comments on this clonotype: Possible read error: a much larger clone is one base away. The CDR3 here is CASGSSLAGTSYNEQFF. For the CDR3, the DNA is TGTGCCAGCGGCTCATCGTTAGCGGGGACCTCCTACAATGAGCAGTTCTTC. The chain uses TRBV7-9 and TRBJ2-1; 8 nucleotides match TRBD2. V lost 8 bases, J lost 0 bases, and 12 bases stayed unmatched. This CDR3 has 17 amino acids. Looked up from germline, CDR1 is SEHNR and CDR2 is FQNEAQ (reference sequence).

This clonotype has only a few counts. This rearrangement joins TRBV4-3 to TRBJ2-2, with D perhaps matching TRBD2 (6 bases). CDR3 length equals 18 residues. Trimming pared 3 bases from V and 0 bases from J, leaving 17 bases between. Germline-derived CDR1 and CDR2 are LGHNA and YSLEER. CDR3 in amino acids: CASSQMWGLISNTGELFF. CDR3 bases: TGCGCCAGCAGCCAGATGTGGGGACTGATCTCGAACACCGGGGAGCTGTTTTTT.

This clonotype was counted ten times or more. The DNA for the CDR3 is TGTGCCACCAGTGACCTGACCTATGGCTACACCTTC. It yields the protein CATSDLTYGYTF. The genes are TRBV24-1 and TRBJ1-2, with D unclear. Germline values: CDR1 KGHDR, CDR2 SFDVKD. Trimming cost V 4 bases and J 4 bases, with 6 bases left between them. This CDR3 comprises 12 residues.

This clonotype was detected ten times or more. The chain combines TRBV7-9 with TRBJ2-5; the D is unclear. The CDR3 extends over 17 amino acids. Between the trimmed V and J ends, which lost 2 bases and 5 bases, there was a span of 21 bases. Germline V CDR1 and CDR2: SEHNR, FQNEAQ (reference sequence). CDR3 sequence reads: CASSLILVLGRLETQYF. Here the CDR3 DNA reads TGTGCCAGCAGCTTAATCCTAGTTTTGGGTCGGCTGGAGACCCAGTACTTC. The variable domain in full, completed from reference TRBV7-9 and TRBJ2-5, reads DTGVSQNPRHKITKRGQNVTFRCDPISEHNRLYWYRQTLGQGPEFLTYFQNEAQLEKSRLLSDRFSAERPKGSFSTLEIQRTEQGDSAMYLCASSLILVLGRLETQYFGPGTRLLVL.

Worth noting for this clonotype: A read error is possible here, since a much larger clone lies one base away. The V call is TRBV6-6, the J call TRBJ1-5, with D tentatively TRBD1 (5 bases). The CDR3 loop spans 13 amino acids. V lost 6 bases, J lost 6 bases, and 12 bases lay in between. Looked up from germline, CDR1 is MNHNY and CDR2 is SVGAGI (reference sequence). In nucleotides, the CDR3 is TGTGCCAGCAGCCATGGGGGGGGTCAGCCCCAGCATTTT. Its translation is CASSHGGGQPQHF.

V gene TRBV24-1 combines with J gene TRBJ2-3; 7 bases fit TRBD2. CDR1 is KGHDR and CDR2 is SFDVKD in the germline V gene. CDR3 length: 16 amino acids. The trim removed 1 base at V and 6 bases at J, leaving 9 bases unmatched. CDR3 protein: CATSDLGRGSHDTQYF. The CDR3 DNA sequence: TGTGCCACCAGTGATTTAGGGCGGGGGAGCCATGATACGCAGTATTTT.

The rearrangement uses TRBV5-6 and TRBJ2-7; 9 nucleotides align to TRBD1. CDR3 size: 14 residues. J lost 3 bases, V lost 0 bases, and 1 base had no gene match. CDR1 is SGHDT and CDR2 is YYEEEE in the germline V gene. CDR3 in amino acids: CASSLGDRDYEQYF. CDR3 sequence (DNA): TGTGCCAGCAGCTTGGGGGACAGGGACTACGAGCAGTACTTC.

This clonotype was observed a handful of times. V gene TRBV7-9 combines with J gene TRBJ2-7, with 7 bases lining up with TRBD1. The germline V gene encodes CDR1 SEHNR and CDR2 FQNEAQ (reference sequence). The CDR3 sequence is 14 residues long. The V segment lost 5 bases and the J segment 1 base; nucleotides outside the gene matches: 5. CDR3 in amino acids: CASSGRTGSYEQYF. CDR3 coding DNA: TGTGCCAGCAGCGGGCGGACAGGTTCCTACGAGCAGTACTTC.

This clonotype was recorded at least ten times. This chain joins TRBV7-7 and TRBJ2-5; D uncertain. V dropped 5 bases and J dropped 6 bases, with 10 bases sitting between them. This CDR3 spans 12 amino acids. The germline CDR1 and CDR2 sequences are SSHAT and FNYEAQ (reference sequence). The CDR3 region is CASSPLGKTQYF. As DNA, the CDR3 is TGTGCCAGCAGCCCCCTAGGGAAGACCCAGTACTTC.